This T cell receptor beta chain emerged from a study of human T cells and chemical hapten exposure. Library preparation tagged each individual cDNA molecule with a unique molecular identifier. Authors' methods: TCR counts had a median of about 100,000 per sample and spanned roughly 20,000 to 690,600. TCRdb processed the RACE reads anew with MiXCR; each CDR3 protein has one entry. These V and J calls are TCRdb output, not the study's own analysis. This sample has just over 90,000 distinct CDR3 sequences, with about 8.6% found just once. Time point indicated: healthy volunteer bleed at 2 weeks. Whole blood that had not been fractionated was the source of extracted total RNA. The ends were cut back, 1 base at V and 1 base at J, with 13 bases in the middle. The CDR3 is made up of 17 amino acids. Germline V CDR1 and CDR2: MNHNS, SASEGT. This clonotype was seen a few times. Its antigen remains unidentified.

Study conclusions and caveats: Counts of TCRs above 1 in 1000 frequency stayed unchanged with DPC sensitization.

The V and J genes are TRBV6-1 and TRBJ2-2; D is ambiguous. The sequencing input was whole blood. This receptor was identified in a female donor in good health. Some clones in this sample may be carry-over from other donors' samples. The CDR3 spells CASSEELEQLNTGELFF. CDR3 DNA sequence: TGTGCCAGCAGTGAAGAATTGGAACAGCTGAACACCGGGGAGCTGTTTTTT.